A selection of T cell receptor beta chains follows, all from one sample in a study of blood T cell repertoires in COVID-19. Method: immunoSEQ multiplex PCR; TCRdb's copy keeps in-frame clones and lacks some. This sample carries roughly 29,000 clones, more than 70% of them seen once, and the ten largest clones take less than 4.5%. Sequenced sample: peripheral blood. Receptors were obtained from a human donor in a cohort sampled during active COVID-19. Each CDR3 is given with its conserved first and last residue. D genes are given only for firm matches. For some rows the clone size is stated as once, few or many, or as a class when expanded; others skip it.

>TRBV29-1|TRBJ1-1|.|.
TGCAGCGTTGGGCAGGGGTGGACTGAAGCTTTCTTT
CSVGQGWTEAFF
>TRBV30|TRBJ1-1|.|.
TGTGCCTGGAGACCGGGCCGGGGGACTGAAGCTTTCTTT
CAWRPGRGTEAFF
>TRBV12-1|TRBJ2-1|once|.
TGTGCCAGCTCTACAGTATGTGAGCAGTTCTTC
CASSTVCEQFF
>TRBV6-5|TRBJ1-3|.|.
TGTGCCAGCAGTTTTCGTCCCGGGTCCTCTGGAAACACCATATATTTT
CASSFRPGSSGNTIYF
>TRBV7-5|TRBJ2-7|.|.
TGTGTCAGAAGCTGGACAGGAGAGGACGAGCAGTACTTC
CVRSWTGEDEQYF
>TRBV12-3/TRBV12-4|TRBJ2-3|.|TRBD1
TGTGCCAGCAGTCCCGGACAGGGGGCTAATTTGTATTTT
CASSPGQGANLYF
>TRBV6-6|TRBJ1-5|.|.
TGTGCCAGCAGTCAGACAGTTAGCAATCAGCCCCAGCATTTT
CASSQTVSNQPQHF
>TRBV4-1|TRBJ2-7|.|TRBD2
TGCGCCAGCAGCCCGGGACTAGCGGGGGACGAGCAGTACTTC
CASSPGLAGDEQYF
>TRBV6-5|TRBJ1-5|.|.
TGTGCCAGCAGTTCAAAACAGTTATCGCCCCAGCATTTT
CASSSKQLSPQHF
>TRBV7-2|TRBJ1-3|.|TRBD1
TGTGCCAGCAGCCCAAGACAGGGGGCTGTTGGAAACACCATATATTTT
CASSPRQGAVGNTIYF